A single sample is the source of the 11 T cell receptor beta chains below, sequenced in a study of T cells in Graves' hyperthyroidism and ophthalmopathy. Using RNA transcripts as the source, TCR beta CDR3 regions were amplified. The TCR CDR3 first-round RT-PCR relied on the HTBI primer set. One entry per CDR3 protein results from TCRdb running MiXCR on the multiplex PCR reads. The sample includes approximately 610,000 distinct CDR3 sequences, approximately 15% of them seen just once. Sequencing input: blood. These TCRs come from a middle-aged woman with Graves' ophthalmopathy.

This clonotype was seen only a few times. The chain couples TRBV10-3 to TRBJ1-2; 8 bases map to TRBD1. The CDR3 has 13 residues. The V and J ends lost 3 bases and 14 bases, in that order; junction bases with no gene match: 11. CDR1 and CDR2 (germline): ENHRY, SYGVKD. DNA for the CDR3: TGTGCCATCAGTGAAGGACAGGGTATGGTCCGTACCTTC. Amino acids: CAISEGQGMVRTF.

The table lists this clonotype with many counts. The V call is TRBV12-3 or TRBV12-4, the J call TRBJ1-2; D gene uncertain. V gave up 3 bases and J gave up 8 bases, with 16 bases separating them. There are 14 residues in the CDR3. The DNA for the CDR3 is TGTGCCAGCAGTTTTAACGGGCGAGATCGGGGCTACACCTTC. Its translation is CASSFNGRDRGYTF.

This clonotype was found a few times. The chain carries TRBV7-2 and TRBJ1-2, with 7 positions matching TRBD1. Per the germline V gene, CDR1 is SGHTA and CDR2 is FQGNSA. This CDR3 spans 14 amino acids. J gave up 7 bases and V 5 bases, and 10 bases lay outside the gene matches. The CDR3 bases are TGTGCCAGCAGCCGCCCTTACGACAGGGCTGGCTACACCTTC. Its protein product is CASSRPYDRAGYTF.

The chain joins TRBV15 to TRBJ2-1; tentatively, D is TRBD2 (6 bases). V lost 5 bases and J 6 bases, leaving 11 bases between the germline ends. This CDR3 region has 13 residues. Germline loops: CDR1 LNHNV, CDR2 YYDKDF (reference sequence). The CDR3 sequence is CATSLGRLNEQFF. In DNA, the CDR3 is TGTGCCACCAGCCTGGGGAGGCTCAATGAGCAGTTCTTC.

This clonotype was counted ten times or more. For the CDR3, the DNA is TGTGCCAGCAGTGAAGGGCAGACCCTCTGGGGCTACACCTTC. This encodes CASSEGQTLWGYTF. The rearrangement uses TRBV6-1 and TRBJ1-2; no reliable D call. Germline V gene lookup returns CDR1 MNHNS and CDR2 SASEGT. Trimming removed 1 base from V and 8 bases from J, with 14 bases in between. The CDR3 has 14 residues.

This clonotype was seen many times. This rearrangement joins TRBV20-1 to TRBJ2-7, with D possibly matching TRBD1 (6 bases). The V end lost 3 bases, the J end lost 7 bases, and 16 bases lay between the germline ends. CDR3 length equals 13 residues. The V gene's germline CDR1 is DFQATT and CDR2 SNEGSKA (reference sequence). CDR3 protein: CSASSGTIEEQYF. CDR3 DNA: TGCAGTGCTAGCTCCGGGACAATAGAGGAGCAGTACTTC.

This clonotype was seen repeatedly, ten times or more. This sequence joins TRBV6-5 and TRBJ2-5; D may be TRBD1 or TRBD2 (6 bases each). Germline CDR1 MNHEY, CDR2 SVGAGI. The CDR3 runs 14 residues. Trimming cost V 5 bases and J 4 bases, with 14 bases left between them. CDR3 sequence (DNA): TGTGCCAGCAGTCCCGGAGGGGGGTTAGAGACCCAGTACTTC. Translation gives CASSPGGGLETQYF.

The sample holds many counts of this clonotype. V and J are TRBV6-2 or TRBV6-3 and TRBJ2-7; D gene unclear. Germline V lookup: CDR1 MNHEY, CDR2 SVGEGT. The V end was cut by 0 bases, the J end by 1 base, with 10 bases between. The CDR3 contains 15 residues. This CDR3 is CASSYSLPASYEQYF. CDR3 bases: TGTGCCAGCAGTTACTCGCTGCCGGCTTCCTACGAGCAGTACTTC.

This clonotype showed up many times. The rearrangement links TRBV5-6 to TRBJ1-5; D unresolved. Trimming removed 0 bases from V and 2 bases from J, with 12 bases in between. This CDR3 region has 16 residues. Germline assignment: CDR1 SGHDT and CDR2 YYEEEE. Here the CDR3 reads CASSLGTQTRNQPQHF. CDR3 coding DNA: TGTGCCAGCAGCTTGGGGACCCAAACCCGCAATCAGCCCCAGCATTTT.

Ten or more counts support this clonotype. The chain couples TRBV28 to TRBJ2-7; D is ambiguous. The CDR3 has 15 residues. With 0 bases removed from V and 3 bases from J, the gap between germline ends came to 12 bases. Per germline, CDR1 MDHEN and CDR2 SYDVKM. The CDR3 bases are TGTGCCAGCAGTTTATGGAAGGCGGACGGCTACGAGCAGTACTTC. This translates into CASSLWKADGYEQYF.

This clonotype occurred a few times. V usage is TRBV2 and J usage is TRBJ2-2; 9 nucleotides line up with TRBD2. The CDR3 totals 16 residues. Trimming took 6 bases from V and 2 from J; bases not matched to a gene: 7. From germline, CDR1 is SNHLY and CDR2 FYNNEI. The CDR3 sequence: CASRPGTSPNTGELFF. CDR3 nucleotides: TGTGCCAGCAGGCCCGGGACTAGCCCAAACACCGGGGAGCTGTTTTTT.